The 21 T cell receptor beta chains below were found in one sample sequenced in a study of OX40 agonist ivuxolimab in advanced cancers. Assay used: immunoSEQ multiplex PCR; TCRdb lists only in-frame clones, some missing. Among 30,000 or so clones listed, over 60% were seen once. The input for sequencing was CD4+ or CD8+ T cells sorted from blood, taken in a trial of the OX40 agonist ivuxolimab. The origin of the receptors is an adult with an advanced solid tumor such as melanoma, head and neck, liver or kidney cancer.

The chain couples TRBV19 to TRBJ1-6; 8 nucleotides match TRBD1. The germline V gene encodes CDR1 LNHDA and CDR2 SQIVND (reference sequence). The CDR3 sequence is 15 residues long. V lost 6 bases to trimming and J lost 8 bases; unmatched junction nucleotides: 9. CDR3 coding DNA: TGTGCCAGTAGCCGACGGACAGGGCGATATTCACCCCTCCACTTT. Translation gives CASSRRTGRYSPLHF.

This clone was observed a single time. The chain couples TRBV30 to TRBJ1-3; 7 positions match TRBD1. The CDR3 has 14 amino acids. The germline gives CDR1 GTSNPN, CDR2 SVGIG (reference sequence). V trimming: 0 bases; J trimming: 3 bases; junction bases outside the gene matches: 2. The CDR3 DNA reads as TGTGCCTGGAGTGTACAGGGGCTTGGAAACACCATATATTTT. This gives the protein CAWSVQGLGNTIYF.

In this sample, this clone turned up once. The CDR3: CASSLAASYEQFF. The CDR3 DNA sequence: TGCGCCAGCAGCTTGGCCGCTAGTTATGAGCAGTTCTTC. V is TRBV5-1 and J is TRBJ2-1; D remains unclear. Germline V gene sequence: CDR1 SGHRS, CDR2 YFSETQ. The V and J ends lost 0 bases and 8 bases respectively, with 9 bases between them. This CDR3 is built from 13 residues. Combining the CDR3 with reference TRBV5-1 and TRBJ2-1 gives the whole variable domain KAGVTQTPRYLIKTRGQQVTLSCSPISGHRSVSWYQQTPGQGLQFLFEYFSETQRNKGNFPGRFSGRQFSNSRSEMNVSTLELGDSALYLCASSLAASYEQFFGPGTRLTVL.

This clone was observed a few times. This rearrangement joins TRBV10-1 to TRBJ2-7; TRBD1 matches at 10 bases. The CDR3 sequence is 15 residues long. Germline values: CDR1 WNHNN, CDR2 SYGVQD (reference sequence). V lost 5 bases and J lost 3; bases outside the gene matches: 7. The CDR3 loop is CASSKSGTGVYEQYF. In DNA form, the CDR3 reads TGCGCCAGCAGTAAATCCGGGACAGGGGTCTACGAGCAGTACTTC.

The chain combines TRBV27 with TRBJ2-6; D is ambiguous. From germline, CDR1 is MNHEY and CDR2 SMNVEV (reference sequence). Trimming removed 5 bases at V and 5 bases at J, with 22 bases between. The CDR3 totals 18 residues. This CDR3 reads CASSPYVWLQSRANVLTF. As DNA, the CDR3 is TGTGCCAGCAGTCCTTACGTCTGGCTACAAAGTCGGGCCAACGTCCTGACTTTC.

The chain links TRBV5-1 to TRBJ2-5; D might be TRBD2 (6 bases). CDR3 length: 14 amino acids. CDR1 is SGHRS, CDR2 YFSETQ, per germline. V lost 6 bases and J lost 1, with 13 bases in between. CDR3 residues: CASTLGGGQETQYF. CDR3 DNA sequence: TGCGCCAGCACCCTGGGGGGAGGCCAAGAGACCCAGTACTTC.

The chain recombines TRBV2 with TRBJ2-3; D is possibly TRBD1 (6 bases). This CDR3 is 16 amino acids long. V was shortened by 5 bases and J by 1 base, with 16 bases between the two germline ends. Germline V gene lookup returns CDR1 SNHLY and CDR2 FYNNEI. Written as DNA, the CDR3 is TGTGCCAGCAGTCCCATTGGGGGCGCGGGCACAGATACGCAGTATTTT. Translated, it gives CASSPIGGAGTDTQYF.

V usage is TRBV5-6 and J usage is TRBJ2-2, with a weak D call TRBD1 (6 bases). The CDR3 length is 16 residues. Between the trimmed V and J ends, which lost 4 bases and 4 bases, there was a span of 17 bases. The germline V gene encodes CDR1 SGHDT and CDR2 YYEEEE. CDR3 sequence: CASSPRGTGSTGELFF. In DNA form, the CDR3 reads TGTGCCAGCAGCCCCCGGGGAACAGGGTCCACCGGGGAGCTGTTTTTT.

In this sample, this clone turned up a few times. The gene calls are TRBV19 and TRBJ2-3, with D possibly matching TRBD1 (5 bases). The V gene's germline CDR1 is LNHDA and CDR2 SQIVND (reference sequence). The CDR3 has 13 amino acids. The V gene lost 4 bases and the J gene lost 4 bases, with 9 bases spanning the gap. In DNA, the CDR3 is TGTGCCAGTAGTACCAGGGCTTCAGATACGCAGTATTTT. This gives the protein CASSTRASDTQYF.

The CDR3 nucleotides read TGTGCCAGTAGTACCTTACCCGGACAGGGCGGCTATGGCTACACCTTC. As protein: CASSTLPGQGGYGYTF. The chain carries TRBV19 and TRBJ1-2; 8 nucleotides match TRBD1. The J segment lost 4 bases and the V segment lost 4 bases, leaving 11 bases of the junction unmatched. The CDR3 is made up of 16 amino acids. Germline CDR1 reads LNHDA; CDR2 reads SQIVND (reference sequence).

The rearrangement uses TRBV2 and TRBJ2-4, with D hard to call. Trimming took 5 bases from V and 0 from J, leaving 8 bases between them. The CDR3 is 14 residues long. CDR1 is SNHLY, CDR2 FYNNEI, per germline. The CDR3 here is CASSPGLAKNIQYF. The DNA for the CDR3 is TGTGCCAGCAGTCCCGGTCTAGCCAAAAACATTCAGTACTTC.

This sequence joins TRBV4-2 and TRBJ2-5; D not resolved. Germline V lookup: CDR1 LGHNA, CDR2 YNFKEQ. Trimming cost V 2 bases and J 2 bases, with 0 bases left between them. This CDR3 has 11 residues. CDR3 loop: CASSQQETQYF. For the CDR3, the DNA is TGTGCCAGCAGCCAACAAGAGACCCAGTACTTC.

The chain links TRBV11-2 to TRBJ2-5; D not resolved. The CDR3 contains 13 residues. V lost 1 base and J 4 bases, leaving 7 bases between the germline ends. CDR1 SGHAT and CDR2 FQNNGV come from the germline V gene. The DNA of the CDR3 is TGTGCCAGCAGCTTAGGGACGGGAGAGACCCAGTACTTC. This gives the protein CASSLGTGETQYF.

V usage is TRBV10-3 and J usage is TRBJ2-2, with D uncertain. Trimming pared 5 bases from V and 1 base from J, leaving 11 bases between. This CDR3 comprises 15 residues. From germline, CDR1 is ENHRY and CDR2 SYGVKD. The CDR3 reads CAISKDGWNTGELFF. The CDR3 region has the DNA TGTGCCATCAGTAAGGACGGCTGGAACACCGGGGAGCTGTTTTTT.

The rearrangement uses TRBV15 and TRBJ2-7; no reliable D call. Deletions cut 0 bases from V and 4 bases from J, with 10 bases between. The CDR3 runs to 14 residues. CDR1 LNHNV and CDR2 YYDKDF come from the germline V gene (reference sequence). The CDR3 loop is CATSRDVGTYEQYF. CDR3 bases: TGTGCCACCAGCAGAGATGTCGGAACGTACGAGCAGTACTTC.

V usage is TRBV6-1 and J usage is TRBJ1-1; no firm D call. V was clipped by 3 bases and J by 1 base, with 9 bases between them. There are 14 residues in the CDR3. The V gene's germline CDR1 is MNHNS and CDR2 SASEGT. CDR3: CASSDRGGNTEAFF. The DNA of the CDR3 is TGTGCCAGCAGTGACCGGGGAGGGAACACTGAAGCTTTCTTT.

In its sample, this clone ranks as medium-sized. This chain joins TRBV10-2 and TRBJ1-2; no firm D call. V was pared by 8 bases and J by 6 bases, with 7 bases between. This CDR3 comprises 10 residues. CDR1 is WSHSY, CDR2 SAAADI, per germline. The CDR3 DNA reads as TGCGCCAGCTTGGGTAATGGCTACACCTTC. Amino acids: CASLGNGYTF.

The gene calls are TRBV5-1 and TRBJ2-5; 8 bases agree with TRBD1. With V trimmed by 10 bases and J by 5 bases, 16 bases remained unmatched. CDR3 length equals 15 residues. CDR1 is SGHRS and CDR2 is YFSETQ in the germline V gene. CDR3 nucleotides: TGCGCCTCCAGGGCCCCCGGGACAGGTCTCGAGACCCAGTACTTC. It specifies CASRAPGTGLETQYF.

In regard to this clone: Other DNA sequences in this sample translate to the same CDR3. This chain uses TRBV7-2 with TRBJ2-5, with 14 bases identical to TRBD2. V shed 5 bases and J 3 bases; nucleotides not matched to a gene: 11. The CDR3 spans 18 residues. The germline V gene has CDR1 SGHTA and CDR2 FQGNSA. The CDR3 DNA reads TGTGCCAGCAGCCCAGAGGGACTAGCGGGGGAAACTGAAGAGACCCAGTACTTC. Translating gives CASSPEGLAGETEETQYF.

The chain recombines TRBV4-2 with TRBJ2-2; no definite D call. Germline V gives CDR1 LGHNA, CDR2 YNFKEQ. The CDR3 covers 14 residues. Trimming removed 5 bases at V and 6 bases at J, with 13 bases between. The CDR3 spells CASSKNRVPGELFF. CDR3 bases: TGTGCCAGCAGCAAAAACAGAGTTCCCGGGGAGCTGTTTTTT.

The V call is TRBV5-6, the J call TRBJ2-7, with 7 bases fitting TRBD2. Per the germline V gene, CDR1 is SGHDT and CDR2 is YYEEEE. The length of the CDR3 is 15 residues. Trimming removed 4 bases from V and 0 bases from J; junction bases left unmatched: 7. CDR3 region: CASSQGLSSSYEQYF. CDR3 in DNA: TGTGCCAGCAGCCAGGGACTATCGAGCTCCTACGAGCAGTACTTC. Together with reference TRBV5-6 and TRBJ2-7, the CDR3 gives the full variable domain: DAGVTQSPTHLIKTRGQQVTLRCSPKSGHDTVSWYQQALGQGPQFIFQYYEEEERQRGNFPDRFSGHQFPNYSSELNVNALLLGDSALYLCASSQGLSSSYEQYFGPGTRLTVT.